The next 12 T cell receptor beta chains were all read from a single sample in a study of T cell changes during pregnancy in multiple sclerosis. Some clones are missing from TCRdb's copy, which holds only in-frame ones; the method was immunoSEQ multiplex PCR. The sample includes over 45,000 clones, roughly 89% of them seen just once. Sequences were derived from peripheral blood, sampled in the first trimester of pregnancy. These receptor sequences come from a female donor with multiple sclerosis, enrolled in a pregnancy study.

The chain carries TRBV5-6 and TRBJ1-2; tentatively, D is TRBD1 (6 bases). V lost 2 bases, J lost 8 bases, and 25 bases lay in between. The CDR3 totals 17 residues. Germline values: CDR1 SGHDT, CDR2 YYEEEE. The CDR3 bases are TGTGCCAGCAGCTTTGGATTGTGGGATCAGGGGTCGGAAGGCTACACCTTC. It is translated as CASSFGLWDQGSEGYTF.

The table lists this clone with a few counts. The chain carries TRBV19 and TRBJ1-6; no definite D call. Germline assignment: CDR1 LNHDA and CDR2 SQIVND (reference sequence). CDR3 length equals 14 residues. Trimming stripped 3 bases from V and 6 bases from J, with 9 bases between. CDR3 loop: CASSIRLSNSPLHF. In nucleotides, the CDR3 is TGTGCCAGTAGTATCCGTCTGAGTAATTCACCCCTCCACTTT.

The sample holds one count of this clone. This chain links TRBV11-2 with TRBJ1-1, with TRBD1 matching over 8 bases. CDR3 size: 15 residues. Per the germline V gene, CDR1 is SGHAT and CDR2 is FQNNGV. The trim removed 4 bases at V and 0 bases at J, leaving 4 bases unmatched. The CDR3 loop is CASSSQGAMNTEAFF. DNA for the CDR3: TGTGCCAGCAGCTCCCAGGGGGCAATGAACACTGAAGCTTTCTTT.

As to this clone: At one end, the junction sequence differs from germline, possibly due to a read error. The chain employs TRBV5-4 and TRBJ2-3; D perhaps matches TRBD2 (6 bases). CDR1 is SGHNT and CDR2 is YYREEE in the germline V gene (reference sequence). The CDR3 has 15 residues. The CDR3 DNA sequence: TGTGCCAGCACCTTGAGTAGCGGCTACACAGATACGCAGTATTTT. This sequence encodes CASTLSSGYTDTQYF.

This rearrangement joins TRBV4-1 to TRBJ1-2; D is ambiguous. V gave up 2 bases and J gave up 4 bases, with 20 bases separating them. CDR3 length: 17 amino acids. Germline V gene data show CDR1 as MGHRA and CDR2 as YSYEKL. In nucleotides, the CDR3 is TGCGCCAGCAGCCAATGGACCCTAACCGTGAGGGTCTATGGCTACACCTTC. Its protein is CASSQWTLTVRVYGYTF.

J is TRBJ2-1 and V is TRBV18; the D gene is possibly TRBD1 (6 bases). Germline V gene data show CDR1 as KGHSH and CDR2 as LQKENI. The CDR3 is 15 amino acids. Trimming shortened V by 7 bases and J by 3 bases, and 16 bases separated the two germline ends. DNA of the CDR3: TGTGCCAGCTGCCGACAGGTCGCTAACTACAATGAGCAGTTCTTC. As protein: CASCRQVANYNEQFF.

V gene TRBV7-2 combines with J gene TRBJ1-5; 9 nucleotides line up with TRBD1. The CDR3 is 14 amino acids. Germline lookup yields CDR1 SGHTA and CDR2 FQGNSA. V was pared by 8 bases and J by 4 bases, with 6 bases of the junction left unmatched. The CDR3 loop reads CASADRGQNQPQHF. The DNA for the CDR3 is TGTGCCAGCGCGGACAGGGGCCAGAATCAGCCCCAGCATTTT. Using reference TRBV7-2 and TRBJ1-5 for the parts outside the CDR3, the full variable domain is GAGVSQSPSNKVTEKGKDVELRCDPISGHTALYWYRQSLGQGLEFLIYFQGNSAPDKSGLPSDRFSAERTGGSVSTLTIQRTQQEDSAVYLCASADRGQNQPQHFGDGTRLSIL.

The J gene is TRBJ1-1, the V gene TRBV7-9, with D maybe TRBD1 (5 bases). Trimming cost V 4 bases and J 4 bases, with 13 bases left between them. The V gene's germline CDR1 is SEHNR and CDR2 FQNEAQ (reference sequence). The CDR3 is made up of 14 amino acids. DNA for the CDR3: TGTGCCAGCAGCTCCATTGGGGGAGGCACTGAAGCTTTCTTT. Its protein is CASSSIGGGTEAFF.

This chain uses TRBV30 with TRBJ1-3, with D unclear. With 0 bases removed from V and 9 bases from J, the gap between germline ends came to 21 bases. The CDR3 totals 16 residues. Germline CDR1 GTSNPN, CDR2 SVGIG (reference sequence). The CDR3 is CAWSVKVTARGRTIYF. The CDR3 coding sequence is TGTGCCTGGAGTGTAAAGGTCACAGCCCGTGGTCGCACCATATATTTT.

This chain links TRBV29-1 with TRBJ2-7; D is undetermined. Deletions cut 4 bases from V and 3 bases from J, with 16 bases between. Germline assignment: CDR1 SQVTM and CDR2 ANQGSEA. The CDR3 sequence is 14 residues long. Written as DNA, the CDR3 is TGCAGCGTTGTCCGAGGTGAAGGATTCTACGAGCAGTACTTC. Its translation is CSVVRGEGFYEQYF.

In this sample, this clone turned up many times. The CDR3 here is CASNPGHMNTEAFF. As DNA, the CDR3 is TGTGCCAGCAACCCGGGACACATGAACACTGAAGCTTTCTTT. J is TRBJ1-1 and V is TRBV9; weak D call: TRBD1 (6 bases). The germline gives CDR1 SGDLS, CDR2 YYNGEE. V was trimmed by 6 bases and J by 0 bases, leaving 12 bases between them. CDR3 size: 14 residues.

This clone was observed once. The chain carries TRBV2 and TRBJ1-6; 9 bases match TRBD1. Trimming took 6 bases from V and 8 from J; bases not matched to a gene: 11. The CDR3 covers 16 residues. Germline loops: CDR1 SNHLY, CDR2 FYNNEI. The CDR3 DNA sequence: TGTGCCAGCAGAACCCCGACAGGGGGAATGTATTCACCCCTCCACTTT. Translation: CASRTPTGGMYSPLHF. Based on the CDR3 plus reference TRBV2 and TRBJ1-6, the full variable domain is EPEVTQTPSHQVTQMGQEVILRCVPISNHLYFYWYRQILGQKVEFLVSFYNNEISEKSEIFDDQFSVERPDGSNFTLKIRSTKLEDSAMYFCASRTPTGGMYSPLHFGNGTRLTVT.